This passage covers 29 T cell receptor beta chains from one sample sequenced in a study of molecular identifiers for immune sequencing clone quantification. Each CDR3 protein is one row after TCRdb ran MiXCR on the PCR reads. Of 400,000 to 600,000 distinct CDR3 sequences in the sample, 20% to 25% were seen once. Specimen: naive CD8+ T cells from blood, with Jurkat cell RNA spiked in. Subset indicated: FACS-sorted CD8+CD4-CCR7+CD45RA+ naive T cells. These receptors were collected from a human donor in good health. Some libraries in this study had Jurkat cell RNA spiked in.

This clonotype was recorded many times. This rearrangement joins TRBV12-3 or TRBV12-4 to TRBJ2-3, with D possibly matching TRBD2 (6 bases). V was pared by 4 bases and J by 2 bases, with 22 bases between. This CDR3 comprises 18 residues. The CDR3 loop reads CASSSIPGLAQFTDTQYF. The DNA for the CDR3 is TGTGCCAGCAGTTCAATACCGGGACTTGCTCAATTCACAGATACGCAGTATTTT.

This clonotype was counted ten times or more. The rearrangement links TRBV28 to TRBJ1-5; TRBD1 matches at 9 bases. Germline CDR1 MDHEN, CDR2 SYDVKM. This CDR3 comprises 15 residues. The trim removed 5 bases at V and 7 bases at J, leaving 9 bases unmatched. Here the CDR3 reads CASSLTGGAGQPQHF. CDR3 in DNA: TGTGCCAGCAGTCTTACAGGGGGCGCGGGACAGCCCCAGCATTTT. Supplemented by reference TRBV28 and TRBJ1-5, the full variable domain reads DVKVTQSSRYLVKRTGEKVFLECVQDMDHENMFWYRQDPGLGLRLIYFSYDVKMKEKGDIPEGYSVSREKKERFSLILESASTNQTSMYLCASSLTGGAGQPQHFGDGTRLSIL.

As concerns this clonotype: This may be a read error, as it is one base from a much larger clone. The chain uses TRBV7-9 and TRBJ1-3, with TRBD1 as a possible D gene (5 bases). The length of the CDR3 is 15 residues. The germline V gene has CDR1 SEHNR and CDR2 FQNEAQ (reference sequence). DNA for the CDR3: TGTGCCGGCAGCTTAGTCCAGGGAACTGGAAACACCATATATTTT. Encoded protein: CAGSLVQGTGNTIYF.

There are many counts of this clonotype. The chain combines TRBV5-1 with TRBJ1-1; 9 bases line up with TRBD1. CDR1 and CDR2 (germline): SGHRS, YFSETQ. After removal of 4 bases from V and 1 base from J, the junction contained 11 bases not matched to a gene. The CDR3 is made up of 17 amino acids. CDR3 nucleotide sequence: TGCGCCAGCAGCCAGAGAATTGACAGGGGGGAGAACACTGAAGCTTTCTTT. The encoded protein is CASSQRIDRGENTEAFF.

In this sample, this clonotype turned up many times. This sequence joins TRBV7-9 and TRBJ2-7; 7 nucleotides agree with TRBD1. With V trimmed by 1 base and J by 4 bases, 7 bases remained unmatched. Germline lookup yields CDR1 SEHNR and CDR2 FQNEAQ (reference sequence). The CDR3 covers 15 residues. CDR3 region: CASSLVPTGEYEQYF. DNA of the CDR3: TGTGCCAGCAGCTTAGTTCCAACAGGGGAGTACGAGCAGTACTTC.

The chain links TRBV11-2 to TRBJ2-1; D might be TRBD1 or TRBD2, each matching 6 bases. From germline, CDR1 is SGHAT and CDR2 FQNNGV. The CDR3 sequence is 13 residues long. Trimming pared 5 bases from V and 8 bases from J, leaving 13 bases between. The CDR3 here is CASSAEGGYEQFF. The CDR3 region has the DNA TGTGCCAGCAGCGCCGAAGGGGGGTATGAGCAGTTCTTC.

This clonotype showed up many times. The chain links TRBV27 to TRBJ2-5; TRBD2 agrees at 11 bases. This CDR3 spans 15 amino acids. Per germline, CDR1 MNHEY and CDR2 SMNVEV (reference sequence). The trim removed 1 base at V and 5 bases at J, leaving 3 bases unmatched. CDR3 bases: TGTGCCAGCAGTTTATGGGGACTAGCGGCTGAGACCCAGTACTTC. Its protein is CASSLWGLAAETQYF.

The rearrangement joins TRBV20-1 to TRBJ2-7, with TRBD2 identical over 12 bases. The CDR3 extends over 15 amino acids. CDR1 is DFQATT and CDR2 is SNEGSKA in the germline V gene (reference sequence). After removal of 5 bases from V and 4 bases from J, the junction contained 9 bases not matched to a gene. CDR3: CSAANPSGRVYEQYF. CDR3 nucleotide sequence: TGCAGTGCTGCTAATCCTAGCGGGAGGGTTTACGAGCAGTACTTC.

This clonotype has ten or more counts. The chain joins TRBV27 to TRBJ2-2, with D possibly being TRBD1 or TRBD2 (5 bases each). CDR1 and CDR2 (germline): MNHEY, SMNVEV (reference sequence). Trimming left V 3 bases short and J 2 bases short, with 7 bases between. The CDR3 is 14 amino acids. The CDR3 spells CASSFGGNTGELFF. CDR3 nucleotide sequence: TGTGCCAGCAGTTTTGGGGGAAACACCGGGGAGCTGTTTTTT.

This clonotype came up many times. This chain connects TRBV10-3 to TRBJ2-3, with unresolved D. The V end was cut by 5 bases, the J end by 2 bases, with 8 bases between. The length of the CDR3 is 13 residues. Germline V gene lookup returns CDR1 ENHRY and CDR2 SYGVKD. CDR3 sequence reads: CAISITSTDTQYF. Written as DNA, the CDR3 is TGTGCCATCAGTATTACCTCCACAGATACGCAGTATTTT.

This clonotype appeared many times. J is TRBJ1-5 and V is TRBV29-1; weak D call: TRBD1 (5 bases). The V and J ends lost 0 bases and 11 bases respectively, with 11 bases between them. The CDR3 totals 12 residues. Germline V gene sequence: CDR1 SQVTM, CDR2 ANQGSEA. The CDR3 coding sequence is TGCAGCGTTGAAGAGGGAAAGGGGTCCCAGCATTTT. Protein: CSVEEGKGSQHF.

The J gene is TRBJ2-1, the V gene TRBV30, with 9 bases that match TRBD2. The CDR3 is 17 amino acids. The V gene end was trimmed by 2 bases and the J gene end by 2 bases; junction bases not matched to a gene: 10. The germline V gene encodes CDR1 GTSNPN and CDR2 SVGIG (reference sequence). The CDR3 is CAWSLSGRRGAYNEQFF. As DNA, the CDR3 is TGTGCCTGGAGTCTTAGCGGGAGAAGAGGGGCCTACAATGAGCAGTTCTTC.

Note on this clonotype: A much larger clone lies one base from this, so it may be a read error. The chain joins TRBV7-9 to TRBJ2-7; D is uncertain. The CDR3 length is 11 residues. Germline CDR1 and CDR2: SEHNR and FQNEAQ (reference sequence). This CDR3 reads CASSTRYEQHF. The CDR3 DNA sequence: TGTGCCAGCAGCACAAGGTACGAGCAGCACTTC.

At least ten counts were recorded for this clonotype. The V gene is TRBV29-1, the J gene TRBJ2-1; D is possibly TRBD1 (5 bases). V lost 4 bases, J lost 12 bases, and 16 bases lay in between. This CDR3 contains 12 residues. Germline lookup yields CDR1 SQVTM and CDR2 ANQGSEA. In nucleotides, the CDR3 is TGCAGCGTTGTCCAGGGCAAGTTGGGGCAGTTCTTC. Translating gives CSVVQGKLGQFF.

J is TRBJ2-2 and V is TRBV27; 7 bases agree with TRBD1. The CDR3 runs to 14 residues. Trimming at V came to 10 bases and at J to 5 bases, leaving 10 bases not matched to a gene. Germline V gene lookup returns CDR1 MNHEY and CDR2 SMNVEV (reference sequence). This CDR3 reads CATRDRVGTGELFF. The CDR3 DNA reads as TGTGCCACCCGAGACAGGGTCGGGACCGGGGAGCTGTTTTTT.

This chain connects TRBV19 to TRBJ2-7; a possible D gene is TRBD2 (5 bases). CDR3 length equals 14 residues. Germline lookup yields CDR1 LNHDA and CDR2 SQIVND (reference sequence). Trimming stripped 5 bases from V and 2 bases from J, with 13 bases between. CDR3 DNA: TGTGCCAGTAGTCTAGGAGTAGCGACCTACGAGCAGTACTTC. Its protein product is CASSLGVATYEQYF.

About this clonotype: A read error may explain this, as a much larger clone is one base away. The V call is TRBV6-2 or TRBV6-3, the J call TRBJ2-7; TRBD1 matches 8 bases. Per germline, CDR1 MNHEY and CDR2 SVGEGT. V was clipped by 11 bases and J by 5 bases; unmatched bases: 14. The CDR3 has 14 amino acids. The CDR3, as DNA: TGTGCCGGCACCTATTTACAGGGGGGAGACGAGCAGTACTTC. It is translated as CAGTYLQGGDEQYF.

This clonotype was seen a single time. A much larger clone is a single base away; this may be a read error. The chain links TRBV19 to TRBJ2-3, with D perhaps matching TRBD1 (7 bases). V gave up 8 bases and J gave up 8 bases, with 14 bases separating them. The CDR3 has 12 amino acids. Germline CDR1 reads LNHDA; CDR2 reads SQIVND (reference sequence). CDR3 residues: CASQGGGVTQYF. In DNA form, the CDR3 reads TGTGCCAGTCAGGGGGGAGGAGTTACGCAGTATTTT.

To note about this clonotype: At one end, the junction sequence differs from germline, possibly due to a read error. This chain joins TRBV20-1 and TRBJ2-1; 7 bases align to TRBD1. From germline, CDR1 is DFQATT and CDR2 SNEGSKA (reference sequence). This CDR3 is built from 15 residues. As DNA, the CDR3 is TGCAGTGCACAGGGGACGGGAAGGGAATACAGTGAGCAGTTCTTC. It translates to CSAQGTGREYSEQFF.

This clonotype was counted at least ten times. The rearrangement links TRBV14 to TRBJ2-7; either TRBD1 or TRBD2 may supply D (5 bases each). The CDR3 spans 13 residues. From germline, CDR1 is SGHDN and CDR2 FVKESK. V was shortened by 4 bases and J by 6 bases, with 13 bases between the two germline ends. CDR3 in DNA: TGTGCCAGCAGCCCCCGGGACCGCCTCGAGCAGTACTTC. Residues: CASSPRDRLEQYF. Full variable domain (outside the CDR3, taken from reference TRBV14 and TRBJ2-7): EAGVTQFPSHSVIEKGQTVTLRCDPISGHDNLYWYRRVMGKEIKFLLHFVKESKQDESGMPNNRFLAERTGGTYSTLKVQPAELEDSGVYFCASSPRDRLEQYFGPGTRLTVT.

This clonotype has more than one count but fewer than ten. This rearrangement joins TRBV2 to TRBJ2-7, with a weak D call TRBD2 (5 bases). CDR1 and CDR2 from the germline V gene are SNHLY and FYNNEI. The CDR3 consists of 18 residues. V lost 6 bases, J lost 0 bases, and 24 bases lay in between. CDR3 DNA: TGTGCCAGCAGCGACTTCCGGACGCGGGTAGTCGTCTCCTACGAGCAGTACTTC. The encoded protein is CASSDFRTRVVVSYEQYF.

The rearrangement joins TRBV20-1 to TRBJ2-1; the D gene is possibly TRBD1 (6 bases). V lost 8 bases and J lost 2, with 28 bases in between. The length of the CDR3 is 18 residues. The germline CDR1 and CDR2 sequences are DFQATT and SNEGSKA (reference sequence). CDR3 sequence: CSPKTGQGYLSAYNEQFF. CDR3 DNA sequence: TGCAGTCCCAAGACGGGGCAGGGGTACCTGAGCGCCTACAATGAGCAGTTCTTC.

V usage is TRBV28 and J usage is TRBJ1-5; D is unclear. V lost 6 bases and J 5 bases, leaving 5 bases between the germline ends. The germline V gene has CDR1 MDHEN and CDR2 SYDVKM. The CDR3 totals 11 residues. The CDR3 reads CASRNDQPQHF. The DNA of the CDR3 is TGTGCCAGCAGGAATGATCAGCCCCAGCATTTT.

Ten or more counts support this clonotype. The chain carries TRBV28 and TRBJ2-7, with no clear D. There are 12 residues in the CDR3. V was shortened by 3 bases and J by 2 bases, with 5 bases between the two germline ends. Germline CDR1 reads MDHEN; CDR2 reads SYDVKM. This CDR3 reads CASSLSAYEQYF. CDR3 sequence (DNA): TGTGCCAGCAGTTTGTCCGCCTACGAGCAGTACTTC.

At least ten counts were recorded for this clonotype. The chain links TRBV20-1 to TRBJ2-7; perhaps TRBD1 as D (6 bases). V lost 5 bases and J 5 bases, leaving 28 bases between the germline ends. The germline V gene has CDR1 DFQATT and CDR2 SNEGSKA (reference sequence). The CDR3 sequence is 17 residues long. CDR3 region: CSAPPFGPGHGENEQYF. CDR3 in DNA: TGCAGTGCTCCGCCCTTTGGGCCGGGACATGGGGAGAACGAGCAGTACTTC.

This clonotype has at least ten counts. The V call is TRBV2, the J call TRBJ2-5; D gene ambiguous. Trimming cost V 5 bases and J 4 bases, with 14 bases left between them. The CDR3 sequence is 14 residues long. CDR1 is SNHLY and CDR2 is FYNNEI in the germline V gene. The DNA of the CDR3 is TGTGCCAGCAGTCCCGTGGGCGGAACAGAGACCCAGTACTTC. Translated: CASSPVGGTETQYF.

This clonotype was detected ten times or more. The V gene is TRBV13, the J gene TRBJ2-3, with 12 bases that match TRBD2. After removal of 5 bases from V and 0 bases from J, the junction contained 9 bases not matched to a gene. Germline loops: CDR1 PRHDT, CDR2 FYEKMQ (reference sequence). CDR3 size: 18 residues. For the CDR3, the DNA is TGTGCCAGCAGCCCCCAGACTAGCGGGAGCTCCAGCACAGATACGCAGTATTTT. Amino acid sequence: CASSPQTSGSSSTDTQYF.

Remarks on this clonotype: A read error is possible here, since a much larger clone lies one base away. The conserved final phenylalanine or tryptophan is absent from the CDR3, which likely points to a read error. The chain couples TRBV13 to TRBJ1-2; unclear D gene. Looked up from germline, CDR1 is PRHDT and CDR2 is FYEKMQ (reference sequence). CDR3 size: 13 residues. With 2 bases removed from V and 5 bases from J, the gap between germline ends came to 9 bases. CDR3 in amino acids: CASSLLRSYGYTL. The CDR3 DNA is TGTGCCAGCAGCTTATTACGCTCGTATGGCTACACCCTC.

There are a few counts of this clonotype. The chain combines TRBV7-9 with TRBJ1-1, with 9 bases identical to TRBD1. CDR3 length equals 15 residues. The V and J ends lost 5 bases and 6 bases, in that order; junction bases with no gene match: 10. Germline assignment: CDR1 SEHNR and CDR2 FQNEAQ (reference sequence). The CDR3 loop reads CASSLTQGARSEAFF. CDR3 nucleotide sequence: TGTGCCAGCAGCCTAACACAGGGGGCGAGGTCTGAAGCTTTCTTT.